This entry describes one TCR beta chain. The antigen is not known. All CD8+ T cell subsets were sorted in triplicate at fewer than 350,000 cells each. Naive CD8+ T cells displayed a CD45RO-CCR7+CD27+CD95- phenotype. The TRB libraries of cDNA were built by UMI-labeled 5' RACE. One entry per CDR3 protein, without DNA, is what TCRdb gives after re-calling the 5' RACE reads. The sample has over 70,000 distinct CDR3 sequences, and its top ten clones hold about 1%. These data come from a study of CXCR3-negative and CXCR3-positive naive CD8 T cells. General observations from the study: The study inferred TCR strength from TRB CDR3 properties and found comparable surface CD5 between naive subsets.

Germline V gene sequence: CDR1 SGHTA, CDR2 FQGTGA. The CDR3 is 14 residues long. Specimen: naive CXCR3- CD8+ T cells from blood. The subset was: CD45RO-CCR7+CD27+CD95- naive CD8+ T cells lacking CXCR3 (TNR3-). The receptor was isolated from a human donor in good health. Some clones in this sample may be carry-over from other donors' samples. This chain connects TRBV7-3 to TRBJ2-2. This chain's CDR3 is CASTHEARTGELFF. The full variable domain, with the rest looked up from reference TRBV7-3 and TRBJ2-2, is GAGVSQTPSNKVTEKGKYVELRCDPISGHTALYWYRQSLGQGPEFLIYFQGTGAADDSGLPNDRFFAVRPEGSVSTLKIQRTERGDSAVYLCASTHEARTGELFFGEGSRLTVL.